This T cell receptor (beta chain) was captured in a study of T cell repertoires in cytomegalovirus infection. Study-level information: Public signatures in TCR beta pointed to CMV infection and matching HLA type.

TCRdb re-called the reads through MiXCR, storing one row per CDR3 protein. This table has under 800,000 distinct CDR3 sequences, approximately 24% appearing once. There are a few counts of this clonotype. Sequenced input: CD8+ T cells from PBMCs. This TCR was sampled from a human donor in good health (CMV status not recorded). Some clones in this sample may be carry-over from other donors' samples.

The CDR3 nucleotides are TGTGCCAGCAGTTATGGAAGGGGGCGAAATGAGCAGTTCTTC. Amino acid sequence: CASSYGRGRNEQFF. This rearrangement joins TRBV6-2 or TRBV6-3 to TRBJ2-1; 7 bases match TRBD1. CDR1 MNHEY and CDR2 SVGEGT come from the germline V gene. V trimming: 3 bases; J trimming: 7 bases; junction bases outside the gene matches: 6. The CDR3 contains 14 residues.